The 19 T cell receptor beta chains listed next were all sequenced from one sample in a study of T cell responses to AZD1222 COVID-19 vaccine. Sequencing used immunoSEQ multiplex PCR; TCRdb keeps in-frame clones, though not all of them. This repertoire shows approximately 73,000 clones, roughly 84% found once; its top ten account for 9.8%. This specimen was peripheral blood, taken on day 0 of AZD1222 vaccination. The receptors shown here come from an adult in good health.

The chain uses TRBV2 and TRBJ1-5; 7 bases align to TRBD1. The CDR3 runs 15 residues. Germline V gives CDR1 SNHLY, CDR2 FYNNEI. V shed 8 bases, J shed 5 bases, and the junction held 12 bases outside the gene matches. CDR3 amino acids: CASGGNRGSDQPQHF. CDR3 sequence (DNA): TGTGCCAGCGGGGGTAACAGGGGATCTGATCAGCCCCAGCATTTT.

The chain carries TRBV9 and TRBJ2-5; the D gene could be TRBD1 or TRBD2 (6 bases each). This CDR3 is built from 15 residues. Germline-derived CDR1 and CDR2 are SGDLS and YYNGEE. Trimming took off 2 bases at V and 2 bases at J, with 13 bases between the two ends. This CDR3 is CASSVGGDKQETQYF. The CDR3 nucleotides are TGTGCCAGCAGCGTCGGCGGGGACAAGCAAGAGACCCAGTACTTC. The full variable domain, rest sourced from reference TRBV9 and TRBJ2-5, is DSGVTQTPKHLITATGQRVTLRCSPRSGDLSVYWYQQSLDQGLQFLIQYYNGEERAKGNILERFSAQQFPDLHSELNLSSLELGDSALYFCASSVGGDKQETQYFGPGTRLLVL.

This clone appeared a single time. This chain joins TRBV28 and TRBJ1-5; 9 positions match TRBD1. CDR3 length equals 15 residues. V lost 6 bases and J lost 0; bases outside the gene matches: 3. The germline V gene has CDR1 MDHEN and CDR2 SYDVKM. The CDR3 sequence: CASRTGQGSNQPQHF. In DNA form, the CDR3 reads TGTGCCAGCAGGACGGGACAGGGTAGCAATCAGCCCCAGCATTTT.

This chain joins TRBV5-5 and TRBJ2-5, with D possibly being TRBD2 (6 bases). V gave up 3 bases and J gave up 5 bases, with 14 bases separating them. CDR3 length equals 14 residues. Germline CDR1 SGHKS, CDR2 YYEKEE (reference sequence). The CDR3 sequence is CASSWGFRGETQYF. The CDR3 coding sequence is TGTGCCAGCAGCTGGGGATTCCGGGGGGAGACCCAGTACTTC. The full variable domain, completed using reference TRBV5-5 and TRBJ2-5, is DAGVTQSPTHLIKTRGQQVTLRCSPISGHKSVSWYQQVLGQGPQFIFQYYEKEERGRGNFPDRFSARQFPNYSSELNVNALLLGDSALYLCASSWGFRGETQYFGPGTRLLVL.

This clone was recorded once. The chain uses TRBV6-4 and TRBJ1-2; D not certain. The germline V gene has CDR1 MRHNA and CDR2 SNTAGT. V was pared by 6 bases and J by 1 base, with 15 bases between. The CDR3 covers 15 residues. CDR3 coding DNA: TGTGCCAGCAGCCCCGGGAGCGCGGGTAACTATGGCTACACCTTC. It specifies CASSPGSAGNYGYTF.

The sample holds a few counts of this clone. V gene TRBV27 combines with J gene TRBJ1-2; 11 nucleotides line up with TRBD1. The CDR3 is 16 residues long. In germline, CDR1 is MNHEY, CDR2 SMNVEV (reference sequence). With V trimmed by 2 bases and J by 4 bases, 6 bases remained unmatched. The CDR3 DNA sequence: TGTGCCAGCAGTTTAGGACGAGGACAGGGGGCCTATGGCTACACCTTC. This encodes CASSLGRGQGAYGYTF.

The genes are TRBV25-1 and TRBJ1-1, with D uncertain. V was pared by 2 bases and J by 3 bases, with 10 bases between. Germline values: CDR1 MGHDK, CDR2 SYGVNS. This CDR3 is built from 14 residues. CDR3 nucleotides: TGTGCCAGCAGTGAACTGACAACCGACACTGAAGCTTTCTTT. It encodes CASSELTTDTEAFF.

The chain employs TRBV28 and TRBJ1-4, with 9 positions matching TRBD1. Germline CDR1 is MDHEN and CDR2 is SYDVKM. J was trimmed by 4 bases and V by 8 bases; bases with no gene match: 5. The CDR3 runs 14 residues. In DNA form, the CDR3 reads TGTGCCAGCCAAACAGGGGGCTTTAATGAAAAACTGTTTTTT. Translating gives CASQTGGFNEKLFF.

The CDR3 nucleotides are TGTGCCAGTAGTATTCGTCTCCGGGGGGACACTGAAGCTTTCTTT. This gives the protein CASSIRLRGDTEAFF. The chain recombines TRBV19 with TRBJ1-1; tentatively, D is TRBD1 (5 bases). The CDR3 has 15 residues. The V and J ends lost 3 bases and 3 bases respectively, with 14 bases between them. Germline CDR1 and CDR2: LNHDA and SQIVND (reference sequence).

The chain uses TRBV5-4 and TRBJ2-7; TRBD1 is a possible D gene (8 bases). The V end was cut by 4 bases, the J end by 5 bases, with 13 bases between. The CDR3 loop spans 13 amino acids. Germline V lookup: CDR1 SGHNT, CDR2 YYREEE (reference sequence). The CDR3 reads CASSPTGGDEQYF. CDR3 coding DNA: TGTGCCAGCAGCCCAACAGGGGGGGACGAGCAGTACTTC.

V and J are TRBV2 and TRBJ1-1, with 8 positions matching TRBD1. The CDR3 has 13 amino acids. V lost 6 bases to trimming and J lost 2 bases; unmatched junction nucleotides: 2. Germline values: CDR1 SNHLY, CDR2 FYNNEI. DNA of the CDR3: TGTGCCAGCAGCGCAGGGGGCAACACTGAAGCTTTCTTT. Its protein is CASSAGGNTEAFF.

The chain uses TRBV27 and TRBJ1-6; D unclear. The CDR3 covers 14 residues. Germline V gene lookup returns CDR1 MNHEY and CDR2 SMNVEV (reference sequence). Trimming stripped 10 bases from V and 3 bases from J, with 13 bases between. CDR3 nucleotides: TGTGCCATTCGTTCAGGAGTCTATAATTCACCCCTCCACTTT. Its translation: CAIRSGVYNSPLHF.

The chain recombines TRBV7-2 with TRBJ2-1; unclear D gene. In germline, CDR1 is SGHTA, CDR2 FQGNSA. Deletions cut 2 bases from V and 6 bases from J, with 14 bases between. The CDR3 contains 15 residues. In nucleotides, the CDR3 is TGTGCCAGCAGCTTATGGTCGTCGGCAGGCAATGAGCAGTTCTTC. It translates to CASSLWSSAGNEQFF.

The chain links TRBV5-6 to TRBJ1-5, with 7 bases lining up with TRBD1. This CDR3 spans 16 amino acids. Germline trimming cut 4 bases from V and 7 bases from J; bases unmatched to any gene: 14. Per the germline V gene, CDR1 is SGHDT and CDR2 is YYEEEE. CDR3 nucleotides: TGTGCCAGCAGCACCTGGGGAGGACAGGCTGGCCAGCCCCAGCATTTT. Its translation is CASSTWGGQAGQPQHF.

Only a few counts were recorded for this clone. The V and J genes are TRBV6-2 or TRBV6-3 and TRBJ2-7; 13 nucleotides line up with TRBD2. In germline, CDR1 is MNHEY, CDR2 SVGEGT. Trimming cost V 4 bases and J 2 bases; bases outside gene matches: 5. This CDR3 comprises 16 residues. This CDR3 is CASSLGLAGATYEQYF. The CDR3 bases are TGTGCCAGCAGTTTAGGACTAGCGGGGGCCACCTACGAGCAGTACTTC.

The chain employs TRBV7-3 and TRBJ1-2; the D is unclear. This CDR3 spans 12 amino acids. Looked up from germline, CDR1 is SGHTA and CDR2 is FQGTGA. The germline V and J ends were trimmed by 1 base and 5 bases, with 5 bases remaining between them. As DNA, the CDR3 is TGTGCCAGCAGCTTAAATGGGTATGGCTACACCTTC. Protein: CASSLNGYGYTF.

V and J are TRBV19 and TRBJ1-6, with TRBD1 identical over 8 bases. Germline V CDR1 and CDR2: LNHDA, SQIVND (reference sequence). V trimming: 4 bases; J trimming: 4 bases; junction bases outside the gene matches: 6. This CDR3 region has 16 residues. CDR3 coding DNA: TGTGCCAGTAGTAGCCAGGGGGCGACGTATAATTCACCCCTCCACTTT. Translating it yields CASSSQGATYNSPLHF.

This clone was detected only once. The V call is TRBV12-3 or TRBV12-4, the J call TRBJ2-1, with 8 bases lining up with TRBD1. This CDR3 is 11 amino acids long. Trimming at V came to 5 bases and at J to 10 bases, leaving 1 base not matched to a gene. The CDR3 protein is CASSRQGEQFF. The DNA for the CDR3 is TGTGCCAGCAGTCGACAGGGGGAGCAGTTCTTC.

The V gene is TRBV20-1, the J gene TRBJ1-4; D perhaps matches TRBD1 (6 bases). Trimming cost V 3 bases and J 13 bases, with 18 bases left between them. The CDR3 extends over 13 amino acids. From germline, CDR1 is DFQATT and CDR2 SNEGSKA (reference sequence). The CDR3 DNA follows: TGCAGTGCTAGTGGAACTGACAGGATTCGACTGTTTTTT. The encoded protein is CSASGTDRIRLFF.